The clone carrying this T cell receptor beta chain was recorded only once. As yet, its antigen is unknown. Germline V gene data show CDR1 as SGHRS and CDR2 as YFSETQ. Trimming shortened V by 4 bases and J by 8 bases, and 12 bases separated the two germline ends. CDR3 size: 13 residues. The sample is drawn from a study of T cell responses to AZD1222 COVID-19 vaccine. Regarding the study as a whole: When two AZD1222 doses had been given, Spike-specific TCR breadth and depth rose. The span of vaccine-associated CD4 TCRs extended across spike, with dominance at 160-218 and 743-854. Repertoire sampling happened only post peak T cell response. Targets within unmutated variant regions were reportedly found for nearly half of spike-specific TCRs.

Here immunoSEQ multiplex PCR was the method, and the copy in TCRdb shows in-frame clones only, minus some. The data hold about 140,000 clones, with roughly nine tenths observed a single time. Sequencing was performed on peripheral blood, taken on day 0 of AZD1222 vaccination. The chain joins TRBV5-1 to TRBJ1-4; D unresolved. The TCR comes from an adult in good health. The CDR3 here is CASSPGVGEKLFF. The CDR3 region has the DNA TGCGCCAGCAGCCCCGGGGTTGGCGAAAAACTGTTTTTT.